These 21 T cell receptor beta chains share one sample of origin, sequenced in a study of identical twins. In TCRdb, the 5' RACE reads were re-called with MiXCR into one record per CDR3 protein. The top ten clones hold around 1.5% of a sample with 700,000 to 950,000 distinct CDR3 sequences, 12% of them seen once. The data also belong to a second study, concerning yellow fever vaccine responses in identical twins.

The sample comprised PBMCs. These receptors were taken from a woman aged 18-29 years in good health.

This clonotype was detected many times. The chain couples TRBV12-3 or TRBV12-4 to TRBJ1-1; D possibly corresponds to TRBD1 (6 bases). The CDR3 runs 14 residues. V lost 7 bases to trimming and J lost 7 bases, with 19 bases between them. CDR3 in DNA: TGTGCCAGCACCACCCCGGGACAATTAGTTGAAGCTTTCTTT. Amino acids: CASTTPGQLVEAFF.

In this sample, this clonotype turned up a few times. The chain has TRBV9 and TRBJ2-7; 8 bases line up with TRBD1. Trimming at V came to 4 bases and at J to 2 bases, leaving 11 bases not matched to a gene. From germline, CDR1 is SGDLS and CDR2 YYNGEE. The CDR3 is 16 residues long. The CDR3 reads CASSTRQGLGTYEQYF. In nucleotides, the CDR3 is TGTGCCAGCAGCACCCGACAGGGGCTCGGGACCTACGAGCAGTACTTC.

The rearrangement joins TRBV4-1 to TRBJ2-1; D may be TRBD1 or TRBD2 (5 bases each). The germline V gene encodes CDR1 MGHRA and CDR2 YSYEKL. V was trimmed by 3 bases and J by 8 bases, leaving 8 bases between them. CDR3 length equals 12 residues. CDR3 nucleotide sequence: TGCGCCAGCAGCCAGGGGGACCATGAGCAGTTCTTC. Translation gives CASSQGDHEQFF.

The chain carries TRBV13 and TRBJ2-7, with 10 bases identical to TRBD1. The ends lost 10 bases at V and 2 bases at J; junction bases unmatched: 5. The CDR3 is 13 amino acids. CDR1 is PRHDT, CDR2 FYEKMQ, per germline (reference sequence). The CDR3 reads CATRDRGTYEQYF. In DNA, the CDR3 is TGTGCCACTCGGGACAGGGGCACCTACGAGCAGTACTTC.

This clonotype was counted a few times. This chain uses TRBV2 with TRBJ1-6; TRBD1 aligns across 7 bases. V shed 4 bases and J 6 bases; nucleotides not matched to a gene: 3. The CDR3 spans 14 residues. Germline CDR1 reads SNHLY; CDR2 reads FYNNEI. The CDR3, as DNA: TGTGCCAGCAGTGGGGACAGAATTAATTCACCCCTCCACTTT. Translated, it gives CASSGDRINSPLHF. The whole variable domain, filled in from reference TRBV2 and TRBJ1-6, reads EPEVTQTPSHQVTQMGQEVILRCVPISNHLYFYWYRQILGQKVEFLVSFYNNEISEKSEIFDDQFSVERPDGSNFTLKIRSTKLEDSAMYFCASSGDRINSPLHFGNGTRLTVT.

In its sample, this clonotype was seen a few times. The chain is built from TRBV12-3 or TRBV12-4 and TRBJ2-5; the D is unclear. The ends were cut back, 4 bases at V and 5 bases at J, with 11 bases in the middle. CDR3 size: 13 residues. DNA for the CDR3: TGTGCCAGCAGTTCTCGGGCTGCGGAGACCCAGTACTTC. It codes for CASSSRAAETQYF.

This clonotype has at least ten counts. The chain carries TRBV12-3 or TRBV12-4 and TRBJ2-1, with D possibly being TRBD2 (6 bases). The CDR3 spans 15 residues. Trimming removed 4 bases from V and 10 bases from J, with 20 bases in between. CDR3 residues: CASSSPGTGPREQFF. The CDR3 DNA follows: TGTGCCAGCAGTTCCCCCGGGACTGGACCCCGGGAGCAGTTCTTC.

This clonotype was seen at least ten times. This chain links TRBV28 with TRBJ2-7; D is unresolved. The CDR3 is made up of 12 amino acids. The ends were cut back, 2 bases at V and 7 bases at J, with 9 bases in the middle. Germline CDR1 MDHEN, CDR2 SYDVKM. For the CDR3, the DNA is TGTGCCAGCAGTTTAGGGGTTGGAGAGCAGTACTTC. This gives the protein CASSLGVGEQYF. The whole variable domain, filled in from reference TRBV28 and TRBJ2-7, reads DVKVTQSSRYLVKRTGEKVFLECVQDMDHENMFWYRQDPGLGLRLIYFSYDVKMKEKGDIPEGYSVSREKKERFSLILESASTNQTSMYLCASSLGVGEQYFGPGTRLTVT.

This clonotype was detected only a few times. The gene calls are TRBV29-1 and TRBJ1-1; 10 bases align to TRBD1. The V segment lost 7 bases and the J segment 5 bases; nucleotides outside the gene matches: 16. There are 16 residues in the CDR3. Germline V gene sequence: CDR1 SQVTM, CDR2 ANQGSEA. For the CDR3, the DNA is TGCAGCGGCTGCGGACCGGGACAGGGGACAGGTACTGAAGCTTTCTTT. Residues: CSGCGPGQGTGTEAFF. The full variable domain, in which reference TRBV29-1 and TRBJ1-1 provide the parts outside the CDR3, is SAVISQKPSRDICQRGTSLTIQCQVDSQVTMMFWYRQQPGQSLTLIATANQGSEATYESGFVIDKFPISRPNLTFSTLTVSNMSPEDSSIYLCSGCGPGQGTGTEAFFGQGTRLTVV.

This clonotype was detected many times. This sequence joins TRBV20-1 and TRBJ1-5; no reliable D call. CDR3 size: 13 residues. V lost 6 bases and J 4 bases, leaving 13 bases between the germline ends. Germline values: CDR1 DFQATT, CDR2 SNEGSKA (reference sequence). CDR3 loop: CSARRPGNQPQHF. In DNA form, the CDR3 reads TGCAGTGCCAGAAGGCCGGGGAATCAGCCCCAGCATTTT.

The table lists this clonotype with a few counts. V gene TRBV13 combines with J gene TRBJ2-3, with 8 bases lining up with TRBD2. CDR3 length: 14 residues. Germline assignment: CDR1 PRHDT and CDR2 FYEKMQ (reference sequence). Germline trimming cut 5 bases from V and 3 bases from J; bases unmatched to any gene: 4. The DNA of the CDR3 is TGTGCCAGCAGCAGCGGGAGCATAACAGATACGCAGTATTTT. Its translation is CASSSGSITDTQYF.

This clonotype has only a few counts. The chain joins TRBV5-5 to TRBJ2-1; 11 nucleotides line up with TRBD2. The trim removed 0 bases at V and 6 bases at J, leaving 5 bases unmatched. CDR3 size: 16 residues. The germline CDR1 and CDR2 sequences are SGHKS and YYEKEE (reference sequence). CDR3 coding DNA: TGTGCCAGCAGCTTGGCTAGCGGGAGGACACGCAATGAGCAGTTCTTC. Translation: CASSLASGRTRNEQFF. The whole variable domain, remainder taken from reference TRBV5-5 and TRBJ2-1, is DAGVTQSPTHLIKTRGQQVTLRCSPISGHKSVSWYQQVLGQGPQFIFQYYEKEERGRGNFPDRFSARQFPNYSSELNVNALLLGDSALYLCASSLASGRTRNEQFFGPGTRLTVL.

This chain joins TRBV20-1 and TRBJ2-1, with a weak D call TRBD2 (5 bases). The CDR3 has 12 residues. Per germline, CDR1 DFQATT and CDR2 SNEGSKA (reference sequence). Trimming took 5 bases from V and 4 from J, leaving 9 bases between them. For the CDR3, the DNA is TGCAGTGCTTACACTAGATACAATGAGCAGTTCTTC. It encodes CSAYTRYNEQFF.

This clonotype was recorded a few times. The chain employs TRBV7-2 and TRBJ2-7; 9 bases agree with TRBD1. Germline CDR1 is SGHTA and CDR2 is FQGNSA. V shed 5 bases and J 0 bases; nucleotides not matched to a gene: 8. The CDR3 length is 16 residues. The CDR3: CASSRQGGRTSYEQYF. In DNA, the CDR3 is TGTGCCAGCAGCAGACAGGGGGGACGGACCTCCTACGAGCAGTACTTC.

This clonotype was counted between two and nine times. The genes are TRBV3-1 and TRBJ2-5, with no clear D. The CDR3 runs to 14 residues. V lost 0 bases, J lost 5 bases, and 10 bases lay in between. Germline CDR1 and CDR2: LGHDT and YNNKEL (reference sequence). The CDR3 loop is CASSQEYSSETQYF. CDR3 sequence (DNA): TGTGCCAGCAGCCAAGAATACTCCTCGGAGACCCAGTACTTC.

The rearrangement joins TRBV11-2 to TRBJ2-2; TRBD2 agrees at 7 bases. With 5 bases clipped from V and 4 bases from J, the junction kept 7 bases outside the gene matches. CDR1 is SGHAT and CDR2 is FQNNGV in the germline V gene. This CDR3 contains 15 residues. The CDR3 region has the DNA TGTGCCAGCAGCCGGGGGGACTCGGGCACCGGGGAGCTGTTTTTT. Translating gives CASSRGDSGTGELFF. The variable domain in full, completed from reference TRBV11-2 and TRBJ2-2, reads EAGVAQSPRYKIIEKRQSVAFWCNPISGHATLYWYQQILGQGPKLLIQFQNNGVVDDSQLPKDRFSAERLKGVDSTLKIQPAKLEDSAVYLCASSRGDSGTGELFFGEGSRLTVL.

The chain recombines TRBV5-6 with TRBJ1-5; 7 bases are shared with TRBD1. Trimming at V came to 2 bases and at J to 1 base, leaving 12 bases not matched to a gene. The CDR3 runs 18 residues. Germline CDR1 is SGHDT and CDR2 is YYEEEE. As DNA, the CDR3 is TGTGCCAGCAGCTTTGGAGGGGGCGGTGGAAAGAGCAATCAGCCCCAGCATTTT. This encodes CASSFGGGGGKSNQPQHF.

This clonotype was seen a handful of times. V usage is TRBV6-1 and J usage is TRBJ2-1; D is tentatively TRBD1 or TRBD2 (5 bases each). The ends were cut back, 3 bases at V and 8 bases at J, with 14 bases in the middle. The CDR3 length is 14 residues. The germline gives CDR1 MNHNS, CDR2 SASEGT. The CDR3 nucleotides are TGTGCCAGCAGTGAGGGACCGACCGTCTATGAGCAGTTCTTC. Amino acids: CASSEGPTVYEQFF.

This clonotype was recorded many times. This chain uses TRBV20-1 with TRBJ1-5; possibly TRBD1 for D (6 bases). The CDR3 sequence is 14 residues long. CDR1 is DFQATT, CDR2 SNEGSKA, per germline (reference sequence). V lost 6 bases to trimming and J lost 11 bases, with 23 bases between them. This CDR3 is CSAETGTSGGAQHF. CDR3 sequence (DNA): TGCAGTGCCGAGACAGGAACCTCTGGAGGGGCCCAGCATTTT.

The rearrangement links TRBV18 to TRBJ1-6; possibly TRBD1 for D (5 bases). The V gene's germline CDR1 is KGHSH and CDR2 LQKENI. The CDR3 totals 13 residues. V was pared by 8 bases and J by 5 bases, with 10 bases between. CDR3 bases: TGTGCCAGCGTCGACAGTAATAATTCACCCCTCCACTTT. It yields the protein CASVDSNNSPLHF.

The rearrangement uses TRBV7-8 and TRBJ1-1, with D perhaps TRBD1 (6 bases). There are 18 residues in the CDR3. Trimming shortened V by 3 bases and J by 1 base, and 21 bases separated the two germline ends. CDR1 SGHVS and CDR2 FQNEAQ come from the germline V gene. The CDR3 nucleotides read TGTGCCAGCAGCTTCTCGGGGATACGGGGGCCGCGGAACACTGAAGCTTTCTTT. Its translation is CASSFSGIRGPRNTEAFF.